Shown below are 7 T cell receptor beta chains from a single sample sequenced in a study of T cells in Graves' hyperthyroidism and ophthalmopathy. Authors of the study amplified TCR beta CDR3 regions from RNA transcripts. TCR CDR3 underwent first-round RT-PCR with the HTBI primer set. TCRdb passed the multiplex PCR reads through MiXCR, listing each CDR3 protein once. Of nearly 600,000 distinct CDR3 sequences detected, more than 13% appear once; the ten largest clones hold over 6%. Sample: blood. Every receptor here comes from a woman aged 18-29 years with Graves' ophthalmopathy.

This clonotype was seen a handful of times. CDR3 protein: CATSERQFYEQYF. CDR3 nucleotide sequence: TGTGCCACCAGCGAAAGACAGTTCTACGAGCAGTACTTC. This chain joins TRBV15 and TRBJ2-7, with a tentative D call TRBD1 (5 bases). The germline V gene encodes CDR1 LNHNV and CDR2 YYDKDF (reference sequence). CDR3 size: 13 residues. Trimming removed 5 bases at V and 3 bases at J, with 11 bases between.

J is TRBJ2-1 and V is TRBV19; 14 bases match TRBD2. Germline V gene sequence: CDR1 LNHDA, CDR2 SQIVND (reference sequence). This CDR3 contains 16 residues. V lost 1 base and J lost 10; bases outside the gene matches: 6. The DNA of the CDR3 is TGTGCCAGTAGTATAGGACTAGCGGGAGGGCCAAAAGAGCAGTTCTTC. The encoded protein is CASSIGLAGGPKEQFF.

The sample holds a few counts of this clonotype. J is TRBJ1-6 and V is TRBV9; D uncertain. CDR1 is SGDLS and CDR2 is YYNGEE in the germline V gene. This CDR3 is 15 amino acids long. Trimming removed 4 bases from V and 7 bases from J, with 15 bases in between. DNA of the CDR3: TGTGCCAGCAGCAACTCCGCGGGCAAGAATTCACCCCTCCACTTT. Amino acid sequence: CASSNSAGKNSPLHF.

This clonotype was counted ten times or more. The DNA for the CDR3 is TGTGCCTCTCAGCGGGTAGATTGGGACAGGGCCCCCGAGCAGTACTTC. Its translation: CASQRVDWDRAPEQYF. The chain employs TRBV7-2 and TRBJ2-7; 9 nucleotides align to TRBD1. The CDR3 is made up of 16 amino acids. Germline lookup yields CDR1 SGHTA and CDR2 FQGNSA. Unmatched junction bases numbered 20, after V lost 11 bases and J lost 6 bases.

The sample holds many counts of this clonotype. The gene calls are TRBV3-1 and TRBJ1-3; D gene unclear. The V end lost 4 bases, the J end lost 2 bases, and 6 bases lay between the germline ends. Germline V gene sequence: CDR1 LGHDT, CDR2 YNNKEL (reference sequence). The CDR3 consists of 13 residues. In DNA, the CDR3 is TGTGCCAGCAGCCGTTCTCCTGGAAACACCATATATTTT. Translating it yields CASSRSPGNTIYF.

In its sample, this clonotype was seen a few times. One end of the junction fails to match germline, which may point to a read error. The CDR3, as DNA: TGTGCCAACAGCTTAGTCCGCGGCGGGAGCCCCAAAAACATTCAGTACTTC. It specifies CANSLVRGGSPKNIQYF. The chain links TRBV11-2 to TRBJ2-4; TRBD2 matches 7 bases. Germline assignment: CDR1 SGHAT and CDR2 FQNNGV. The CDR3 has 17 amino acids. Complete variable domain (other parts from reference TRBV11-2 and TRBJ2-4): EAGVAQSPRYKIIEKRQSVAFWCNPISGHATLYWYQQILGQGPKLLIQFQNNGVVDDSQLPKDRFSAERLKGVDSTLKIQPAKLEDSAVYLCANSLVRGGSPKNIQYFGAGTRLSVL.

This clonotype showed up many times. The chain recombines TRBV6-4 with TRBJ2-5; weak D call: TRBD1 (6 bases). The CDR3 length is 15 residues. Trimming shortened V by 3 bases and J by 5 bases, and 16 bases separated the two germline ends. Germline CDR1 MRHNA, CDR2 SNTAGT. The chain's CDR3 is CASSETWGRWETQYF. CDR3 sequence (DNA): TGTGCCAGCAGTGAGACGTGGGGGCGCTGGGAGACCCAGTACTTC.